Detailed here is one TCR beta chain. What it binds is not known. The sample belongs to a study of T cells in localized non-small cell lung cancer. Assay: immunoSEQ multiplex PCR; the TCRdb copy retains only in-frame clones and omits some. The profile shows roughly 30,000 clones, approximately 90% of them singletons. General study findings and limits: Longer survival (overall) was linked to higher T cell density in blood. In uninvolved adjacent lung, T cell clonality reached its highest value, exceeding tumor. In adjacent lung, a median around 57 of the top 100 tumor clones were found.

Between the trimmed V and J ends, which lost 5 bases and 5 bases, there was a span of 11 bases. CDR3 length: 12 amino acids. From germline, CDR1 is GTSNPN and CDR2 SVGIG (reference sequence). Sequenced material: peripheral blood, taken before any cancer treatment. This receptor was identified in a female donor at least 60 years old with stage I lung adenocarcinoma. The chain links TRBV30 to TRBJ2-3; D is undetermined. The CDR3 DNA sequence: TGTGCCTGGGGGTCGGTGGGAGATACGCAGTATTTT. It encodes CAWGSVGDTQYF.